This T cell receptor (beta chain) was recovered during a study of blood T cell repertoires in COVID-19. Libraries were prepared by immunoSEQ multiplex PCR; TCRdb keeps only in-frame clonotypes and omits some of them. The sample contains roughly 200,000 clones, roughly 82% of which appear only once. This clone was counted between two and nine times. Cohorts were based on clinical histories the participants reported. Germline CDR1 and CDR2: ENHRY and SYGVKD. The CDR3 has 18 amino acids. After removal of 6 bases from V and 1 base from J, the junction contained 12 bases not matched to a gene. This sequence joins TRBV10-3 and TRBJ2-2; 9 bases align to TRBD2. This TCR derives from a woman aged 55 to 70 with acute COVID-19. Sequencing used PBMCs or T cells enriched from blood (not recorded which). CDR3 sequence reads: CAIRVSGSANLNTGELFF. The CDR3 coding sequence is TGTGCCATCAGGGTTAGCGGGAGCGCCAATCTGAACACCGGGGAGCTGTTTTTT.